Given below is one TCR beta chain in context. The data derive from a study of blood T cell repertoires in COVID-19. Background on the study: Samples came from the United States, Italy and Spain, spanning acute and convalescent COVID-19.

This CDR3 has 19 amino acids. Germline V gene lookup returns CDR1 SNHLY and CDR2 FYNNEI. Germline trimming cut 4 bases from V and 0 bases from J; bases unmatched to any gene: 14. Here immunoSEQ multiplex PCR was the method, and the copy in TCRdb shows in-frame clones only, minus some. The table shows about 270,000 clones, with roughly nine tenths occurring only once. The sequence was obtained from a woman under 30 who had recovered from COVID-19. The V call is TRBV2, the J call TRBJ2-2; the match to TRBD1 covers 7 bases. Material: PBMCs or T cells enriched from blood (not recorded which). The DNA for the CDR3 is TGTGCCAGCAGTGCCCAACCGGGACAGAACAACGCGAACACCGGGGAGCTGTTTTTT. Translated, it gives CASSAQPGQNNANTGELFF.